This is a list of T cell receptor beta chains from one sample in a study of a mutant IDH1 vaccine in newly diagnosed glioma. Clones were sequenced by immunoSEQ multiplex PCR, and TCRdb holds only the in-frame ones, with some missing. The table lists about 110,000 clones, under 90% of them singletons. Their target antigens are unknown. The sequencing used PBMCs, collected from a glioma patient whose treatment included an IDH1 peptide vaccine. These TCRs come from a woman in her fifties or sixties with glioma. The CDR3 runs from the conserved cysteine through the conserved F or W. A D gene is named only where the DNA matches it firmly. Not every row has a clone size; where given, it reads once, few, many or a size class.

len: 14
v_gene: TRBV19
abundance: NA
j_gene: TRBJ1-2
d_gene: TRBD1
CDR3nt: TGTGCCAGTAGTCCGACCGGGACAGGGGACGGCTACACCTTC
CDR3aa: CASSPTGTGDGYTF

len: 15
v_gene: TRBV4-1
abundance: NA
j_gene: TRBJ1-5
d_gene: NA
CDR3nt: TGCGCCAGCAGCCAATCCCGGGACAATGGTCAGCCCCAGCATTTT
CDR3aa: CASSQSRDNGQPQHF

len: 15
v_gene: TRBV5-1
abundance: NA
j_gene: TRBJ2-7
d_gene: NA
CDR3nt: TGCGCCAGCAGCAGATCGGGACTCCTTACCTACGAGCAGTACTTC
CDR3aa: CASSRSGLLTYEQYF

len: 16
v_gene: TRBV19
abundance: few
j_gene: TRBJ2-3
d_gene: TRBD1
CDR3nt: TGTGCCAGTAGTGATTCCGACAGGGGGTACACAGATACGCAGTATTTT
CDR3aa: CASSDSDRGYTDTQYF

len: 16
v_gene: TRBV19
abundance: NA
j_gene: TRBJ2-4
d_gene: NA
CDR3nt: TGTGCCAGTAGTATCGGGGATCGCGAAGCCAAAAACATTCAGTACTTC
CDR3aa: CASSIGDREAKNIQYF

len: 14
v_gene: TRBV10-1
abundance: NA
j_gene: TRBJ2-3
d_gene: NA
CDR3nt: TGCGCCAGCAGCTCAGGGGGGGGCACAGATACGCAGTATTTT
CDR3aa: CASSSGGGTDTQYF

len: 15
v_gene: TRBV28
abundance: NA
j_gene: TRBJ2-1
d_gene: NA
CDR3nt: TGTGCCAGCAGTTTGATGGGGGCCGCCTACAATGAGCAGTTCTTC
CDR3aa: CASSLMGAAYNEQFF

len: 12
v_gene: TRBV10-3
abundance: NA
j_gene: TRBJ1-2
d_gene: NA
CDR3nt: TGTGCCATCTCCGAGGGAGGCTATGGCTACACCTTC
CDR3aa: CAISEGGYGYTF

len: 15
v_gene: TRBV15
abundance: NA
j_gene: TRBJ2-2
d_gene: TRBD1
CDR3nt: TGTGCCACCAGTGCAGGGGGCGCGTCAACCGGGGAGCTGTTTTTT
CDR3aa: CATSAGGASTGELFF

len: 14
v_gene: TRBV9
abundance: NA
j_gene: TRBJ2-1
d_gene: TRBD2
CDR3nt: TGTGCCAGCAGCGCCAAAGGGACTACCCACGAGCAGTTCTTC
CDR3aa: CASSAKGTTHEQFF

len: 14
v_gene: TRBV5-1
abundance: NA
j_gene: TRBJ2-3
d_gene: NA
CDR3nt: TGCGCCAGCAGAAGCATACAAGATGGGGATACGCAGTATTTT
CDR3aa: CASRSIQDGDTQYF

len: 15
v_gene: TRBV19
abundance: NA
j_gene: TRBJ2-4
d_gene: TRBD2
CDR3nt: TGTGCCAGTAGCACACGACTAGCGGGGAAAAACATTCAGTACTTC
CDR3aa: CASSTRLAGKNIQYF

len: 14
v_gene: TRBV9
abundance: NA
j_gene: TRBJ2-7
d_gene: NA
CDR3nt: TGTGCCAGCAGCGTAGTTACAGGGCTCGACGAGCAGTACTTC
CDR3aa: CASSVVTGLDEQYF

len: 14
v_gene: TRBV11-2
abundance: NA
j_gene: TRBJ1-2
d_gene: NA
CDR3nt: TGTGCCAGCAGCTACAGGACGGGTAACTATGGCTACACCTTC
CDR3aa: CASSYRTGNYGYTF

len: 15
v_gene: TRBV7-2
abundance: NA
j_gene: TRBJ2-5
d_gene: NA
CDR3nt: TGTGCCAGCAGCTTAGTTAGTTGGGGGCAAGAGACCCAGTACTTC
CDR3aa: CASSLVSWGQETQYF

len: 13
v_gene: TRBV6-5
abundance: few
j_gene: TRBJ1-4
d_gene: NA
CDR3nt: TGTGCCAGCAGTTACCTGGGGTCGGAAAAACTGTTTTTT
CDR3aa: CASSYLGSEKLFF

len: 16
v_gene: TRBV28
abundance: once
j_gene: TRBJ1-2
d_gene: TRBD1
CDR3nt: TGTGCCAGCAGTCTCCGGGACAGGGGGCTTCGGTATGGCTACACCTTC
CDR3aa: CASSLRDRGLRYGYTF

len: 10
v_gene: TRBV5-1
abundance: NA
j_gene: TRBJ2-1
d_gene: NA
CDR3nt: TGCGCCAGCAAAGGGTATGAGCAGTTCTTC
CDR3aa: CASKGYEQFF

len: 14
v_gene: TRBV6-5
abundance: few
j_gene: TRBJ2-1
d_gene: NA
CDR3nt: TGTGCCAGCAGTTACTCGTCCCGAGAGAATGAGCAGTTCTTC
CDR3aa: CASSYSSRENEQFF

len: 15
v_gene: TRBV5-6
abundance: NA
j_gene: TRBJ2-7
d_gene: TRBD2
CDR3nt: TGTGCCAGCAGCCAAATCGGCGGGAGTTTTGACGAGCAGTACTTC
CDR3aa: CASSQIGGSFDEQYF

len: 13
v_gene: TRBV30
abundance: NA
j_gene: TRBJ2-5
d_gene: TRBD1
CDR3nt: TGTGCCTGGGAACCGGAACAGGGGGAGACCCAGTACTTC
CDR3aa: CAWEPEQGETQYF

len: 18
v_gene: TRBV11-2
abundance: few
j_gene: TRBJ2-5
d_gene: TRBD2
CDR3nt: TGTGCCAGCAGACAAATTAGCGGGAGGGGTTCCGCCAGAGAGACCCAGTACTTC
CDR3aa: CASRQISGRGSARETQYF

len: 14
v_gene: TRBV5-5
abundance: NA
j_gene: TRBJ1-2
d_gene: NA
CDR3nt: TGTGCCAGCAGCCGTAGGGGGGAGGCCTGGGGCTACACCTTC
CDR3aa: CASSRRGEAWGYTF

len: 12
v_gene: TRBV2
abundance: NA
j_gene: TRBJ1-1
d_gene: TRBD1
CDR3nt: TGTGCCAGCAGACAGGGGGCGACTGAAGCTTTCTTT
CDR3aa: CASRQGATEAFF

len: 15
v_gene: TRBV2
abundance: NA
j_gene: TRBJ1-5
d_gene: NA
CDR3nt: TGTGCCAGTAAACGAGGACTCAGGGTTGATCAGCCCCAGCATTTT
CDR3aa: CASKRGLRVDQPQHF

len: 11
v_gene: TRBV7-3
abundance: once
j_gene: TRBJ1-1
d_gene: NA
CDR3nt: TGTGCCAGCTACCAGAACACTGAAGCTTTCTTT
CDR3aa: CASYQNTEAFF

len: 14
v_gene: TRBV6-5
abundance: NA
j_gene: TRBJ1-4
d_gene: NA
CDR3nt: TGTGCCAGCAGCAGAACAGGACCCCATGGAAAACTGTTTTTT
CDR3aa: CASSRTGPHGKLFF

len: 15
v_gene: TRBV7-9
abundance: few
j_gene: TRBJ1-2
d_gene: NA
CDR3nt: TGTGCCAGCACCTTCAGGGAAGTCTTTCGCTATGGCTACACCTTC
CDR3aa: CASTFREVFRYGYTF

len: 15
v_gene: TRBV13
abundance: NA
j_gene: TRBJ2-7
d_gene: TRBD1
CDR3nt: TGTGCCAGCAGCGCCCGATGGACAGGGGAATACGAGCAGTACTTC
CDR3aa: CASSARWTGEYEQYF

len: 13
v_gene: TRBV6-5
abundance: NA
j_gene: TRBJ1-2
d_gene: NA
CDR3nt: TGTGCCAGCAGGTTCCAGAATCGGGATGGCTACACCTTC
CDR3aa: CASRFQNRDGYTF

len: 15
v_gene: TRBV5-4
abundance: NA
j_gene: TRBJ2-5
d_gene: TRBD2
CDR3nt: TGTGCCAGCAGCTTGGACCAGCGGGATGGGGAGACCCAGTACTTC
CDR3aa: CASSLDQRDGETQYF

len: 16
v_gene: TRBV7-8
abundance: NA
j_gene: TRBJ1-5
d_gene: NA
CDR3nt: TGTGCCAGCAGCTGGCAGAGGCGAGGGGGCAATCAGCCCCAGCATTTT
CDR3aa: CASSWQRRGGNQPQHF

len: 12
v_gene: TRBV7-3
abundance: NA
j_gene: TRBJ2-2
d_gene: NA
CDR3nt: TGTGCCAGCAGCTCCCCGGGCGGGGAGCTGTTTTTT
CDR3aa: CASSSPGGELFF

len: 13
v_gene: TRBV7-3
abundance: few
j_gene: TRBJ1-1
d_gene: NA
CDR3nt: TGTGCCAGCAGCTTAGAGTTGAACACTGAAGCTTTCTTT
CDR3aa: CASSLELNTEAFF

len: 13
v_gene: TRBV5-1
abundance: NA
j_gene: TRBJ2-7
d_gene: NA
CDR3nt: TGCGCCAGCAGCTTTGGACAGAATTACGAGCAGTACTTC
CDR3aa: CASSFGQNYEQYF

len: 16
v_gene: TRBV10-2
abundance: NA
j_gene: TRBJ2-7
d_gene: TRBD2
CDR3nt: TGCGCCAGCAGTGTGCCGGGACTAGCGGGAGACTACGAGCAGTACTTC
CDR3aa: CASSVPGLAGDYEQYF

len: 15
v_gene: TRBV5-5
abundance: NA
j_gene: TRBJ1-1
d_gene: NA
CDR3nt: TGTGCCAGCAGCATACAGGCCCTCGGGGGCACTGAAGCTTTCTTT
CDR3aa: CASSIQALGGTEAFF

len: 14
v_gene: TRBV7-9
abundance: NA
j_gene: TRBJ2-7
d_gene: NA
CDR3nt: TGTGCCAGCAGCTCCCCTCCAGACCCCTACGAGCAGTACTTC
CDR3aa: CASSSPPDPYEQYF

len: 11
v_gene: TRBV7-7
abundance: NA
j_gene: TRBJ1-2
d_gene: NA
CDR3nt: TGTGCTAGCAGCCGACAGGAGGGCTACACCTTC
CDR3aa: CASSRQEGYTF

len: 15
v_gene: TRBV28
abundance: NA
j_gene: TRBJ1-2
d_gene: NA
CDR3nt: TGTGCCAGCAGTTACTGGGGACGGCGAAACTATGGCTACACCTTC
CDR3aa: CASSYWGRRNYGYTF

len: 11
v_gene: TRBV19
abundance: NA
j_gene: TRBJ1-5
d_gene: NA
CDR3nt: TGTGCCAGTAGTCAGGGTCAGCCCCAGCATTTT
CDR3aa: CASSQGQPQHF

len: 9
v_gene: TRBV20-1
abundance: NA
j_gene: TRBJ1-1
d_gene: TRBD1
CDR3nt: TGCAGTGTACAGGGGAGGCGGACTTTT
CDR3aa: CSVQGRRTF

len: 15
v_gene: TRBV5-4
abundance: NA
j_gene: TRBJ1-2
d_gene: TRBD1
CDR3nt: TGTGCCAGCACCAACTTGGGACAGGGGGAAGATGGCTACACCTTC
CDR3aa: CASTNLGQGEDGYTF

len: 14
v_gene: TRBV6-6
abundance: NA
j_gene: TRBJ2-4
d_gene: NA
CDR3nt: TGTGCCAGCACCTCTCGGGGCTGGCGGAACATTCAGTACTTC
CDR3aa: CASTSRGWRNIQYF

len: 13
v_gene: TRBV7-9
abundance: once
j_gene: TRBJ2-7
d_gene: NA
CDR3nt: TGTGCCAGCAGCCCTAGAAACTCCTACGAGCAGTACTTC
CDR3aa: CASSPRNSYEQYF

len: 15
v_gene: TRBV28
abundance: NA
j_gene: TRBJ1-2
d_gene: NA
CDR3nt: TGTGCCAGCAGTTCCTCAGGGTCCCTTAACTATGGCTACACCTTC
CDR3aa: CASSSSGSLNYGYTF

len: 14
v_gene: TRBV7-3
abundance: few
j_gene: TRBJ2-2
d_gene: NA
CDR3nt: TGTGCCAGCAGGCTCGACAGTGCCGGCGGGGAGCTGTTTTTT
CDR3aa: CASRLDSAGGELFF

len: 19
v_gene: TRBV9
abundance: NA
j_gene: TRBJ2-1
d_gene: TRBD2
CDR3nt: TGTGCCAGCAGCGTTTCTTTAGGGTCTAGCGGGAGTTCCTACAATGAGCAGTTCTTC
CDR3aa: CASSVSLGSSGSSYNEQFF

len: 12
v_gene: TRBV11-2
abundance: NA
j_gene: TRBJ1-4
d_gene: NA
CDR3nt: TGTGCCAGCAGCATGACCAGAGAAAAACTGTTTTTT
CDR3aa: CASSMTREKLFF

len: 15
v_gene: TRBV5-1
abundance: NA
j_gene: TRBJ2-7
d_gene: TRBD2
CDR3nt: TGCGCCAGCAGCTCGGGACTAGCGGGAGCCTACGAGCAGTACTTC
CDR3aa: CASSSGLAGAYEQYF

len: 11
v_gene: TRBV20-1
abundance: NA
j_gene: TRBJ1-2
d_gene: NA
CDR3nt: TGCAGTGCCGCCGGGGGCGTTGGCTACACCTTC
CDR3aa: CSAAGGVGYTF

len: 15
v_gene: TRBV6-5
abundance: NA
j_gene: TRBJ1-6
d_gene: TRBD1
CDR3nt: TGTGCCAGCAGTTACTCGGGACAGAATAATTCACCCCTCCACTTT
CDR3aa: CASSYSGQNNSPLHF

len: 14
v_gene: TRBV19
abundance: NA
j_gene: TRBJ2-1
d_gene: NA
CDR3nt: TGTGCCAGTTCCTGGTATGCCCTTCACAATGAGCAGTTCTTC
CDR3aa: CASSWYALHNEQFF

len: 15
v_gene: TRBV5-1
abundance: NA
j_gene: TRBJ2-3
d_gene: NA
CDR3nt: TGCGCCAGCAGCCGGACAGCGGTGGGCACAGATACGCAGTATTTT
CDR3aa: CASSRTAVGTDTQYF

len: 11
v_gene: TRBV28
abundance: NA
j_gene: TRBJ2-3
d_gene: NA
CDR3nt: TGTGCCAGCTCCCGTACAGATACGCAGTATTTT
CDR3aa: CASSRTDTQYF

len: 13
v_gene: TRBV6-5
abundance: NA
j_gene: TRBJ2-7
d_gene: NA
CDR3nt: TGTGCCAGCAGTTACTCCGACTCCTACGAGCAGTACTTC
CDR3aa: CASSYSDSYEQYF

len: 15
v_gene: TRBV5-6
abundance: NA
j_gene: TRBJ2-3
d_gene: NA
CDR3nt: TGTGCCAGCAGCTTGGTGACAGTGAGCACAGATACGCAGTATTTT
CDR3aa: CASSLVTVSTDTQYF

len: 14
v_gene: TRBV7-9
abundance: few
j_gene: TRBJ1-1
d_gene: NA
CDR3nt: TGTGCCAGCAGCTTAGGGGGGGCCCGCACTGAAGCTTTCTTT
CDR3aa: CASSLGGARTEAFF

len: 14
v_gene: TRBV6-5
abundance: NA
j_gene: TRBJ2-1
d_gene: TRBD1
CDR3nt: TGTGCCAGCACCCTACAGGGGCCCCAGGATGAGCAGTTCTTC
CDR3aa: CASTLQGPQDEQFF

len: 13
v_gene: TRBV28
abundance: NA
j_gene: TRBJ1-2
d_gene: NA
CDR3nt: TGTGCCAGCAGTTTAATGACAGGCTATGGCTACACCTTC
CDR3aa: CASSLMTGYGYTF